The 32 T cell receptor beta chains reported below all come from one sample, sequenced in a study of T cells expressing NK-cell markers. No DNA is given; TCRdb re-called the 5' RACE reads and lists each CDR3 protein once. There are around 8,000 distinct CDR3 sequences in the sample, with about 10% held by the top ten. Sequenced: blood T cells: a sorted CD56 or NKG2C T cell subset, CD4+ or CD8+ T cells, or bulk PBMC T cells (not recorded which). All receptors come from a man younger than 35 in good health.

The chain uses TRBV6-5 and TRBJ2-7; TCRdb gives TRBD1 as the D gene, but with no DNA this cannot be confirmed. CDR3 length: 13 residues. Germline CDR1 reads MNHEY; CDR2 reads SVGAGI. CDR3 protein: CASSYAGAYEQYF.

Judged by frequency, this clonotype is medium-sized (0.01 to 0.1%). The chain uses TRBV29-1 and TRBJ1-5; the TCRdb D gene call, TRBD1, has no DNA to confirm it. The germline V gene encodes CDR1 SQVTM and CDR2 ANQGSEA. CDR3 length equals 13 residues. This CDR3 reads CSVADRRDQPQHF. Supplemented by reference TRBV29-1 and TRBJ1-5, the full variable domain reads SAVISQKPSRDICQRGTSLTIQCQVDSQVTMMFWYRQQPGQSLTLIATANQGSEATYESGFVIDKFPISRPNLTFSTLTVSNMSPEDSSIYLCSVADRRDQPQHFGDGTRLSIL.

This chain uses TRBV20-1 with TRBJ1-3. Germline V lookup: CDR1 DFQATT, CDR2 SNEGSKA (reference sequence). The CDR3 contains 17 residues. This CDR3 is CSARDMRDGSSGNTIYF.

The chain is built from TRBV30 and TRBJ2-2; TCRdb lists TRBD2, though no DNA is available to test this call. The CDR3 spans 13 residues. Germline V CDR1 and CDR2: GTSNPN, SVGIG (reference sequence). CDR3 amino acids: CAWSPGLSGELFF.

Considering frequency, this clonotype is medium-sized. The chain couples TRBV18 to TRBJ2-3. This CDR3 is built from 16 residues. CDR1 and CDR2 (germline): KGHSH, LQKENI. This CDR3 reads CASSPPRDPRTDTQYF.

According to its frequency, this clonotype is medium-sized. The chain is built from TRBV11-3 and TRBJ2-5; TCRdb indicates TRBD2, and absent DNA this call remains unverified. CDR3 size: 14 residues. CDR1 and CDR2 from the germline V gene are SGHNT and YENEEA. The CDR3 sequence is CASSSPGPRETQYF.

This clonotype registers medium-sized (0.01 to 0.1%) by frequency. The J gene is TRBJ2-3, the V gene TRBV6-5; TCRdb's D call of TRBD2 is untestable without DNA. CDR3 size: 16 residues. CDR1 MNHEY and CDR2 SVGAGI come from the germline V gene. Here the CDR3 reads CASSYGVAGVTDTQYF.

The V call is TRBV19, the J call TRBJ2-5; with no DNA, the TCRdb D assignment of TRBD1 cannot be verified. Germline V gene lookup returns CDR1 LNHDA and CDR2 SQIVND (reference sequence). CDR3 length: 16 residues. The CDR3 is CASSIGGDRGTETQYF.

The chain couples TRBV4-1 to TRBJ2-4; lacking DNA, the TRBD1 call made by TCRdb goes unchecked. Germline values: CDR1 MGHRA, CDR2 YSYEKL. The CDR3 loop spans 17 amino acids. CDR3 loop: CASSQEVTGRAKNIQYF.

This clonotype is identified as medium-sized from frequency. This chain connects TRBV29-1 to TRBJ1-1; there is no DNA to check the TCRdb D call of TRBD1. Germline values: CDR1 SQVTM, CDR2 ANQGSEA. This CDR3 is 15 amino acids long. The CDR3 protein is CTYGGGRGLNTEAFF. Using reference TRBV29-1 and TRBJ1-1 for the parts outside the CDR3, the full variable domain is SAVISQKPSRDICQRGTSLTIQCQVDSQVTMMFWYRQQPGQSLTLIATANQGSEATYESGFVIDKFPISRPNLTFSTLTVSNMSPEDSSIYLCTYGGGRGLNTEAFFGQGTRLTVV.

The genes are TRBV7-9 and TRBJ1-6; the TCRdb call, TRBD1, lacks DNA for checking. The CDR3 loop spans 15 amino acids. The germline gives CDR1 SEHNR, CDR2 FQNEAQ (reference sequence). CDR3 region: CASSPRQGRNSPLHF. The full variable domain, with the rest looked up from reference TRBV7-9 and TRBJ1-6, is DTGVSQNPRHKITKRGQNVTFRCDPISEHNRLYWYRQTLGQGPEFLTYFQNEAQLEKSRLLSDRFSAERPKGSFSTLEIQRTEQGDSAMYLCASSPRQGRNSPLHFGNGTRLTVT.

This clonotype is labeled medium-sized (0.01 to 0.1%) based on frequency. V gene TRBV12-3 or TRBV12-4 combines with J gene TRBJ2-1; TCRdb's D gene call, TRBD1, goes unchecked for lack of DNA. The CDR3 loop spans 15 amino acids. This chain's CDR3 is CASRPGTGSYNEQFF.

This chain joins TRBV5-1 and TRBJ2-1; without DNA, the TCRdb call of TRBD2 cannot be checked. The CDR3 runs 17 residues. Germline values: CDR1 SGHRS, CDR2 YFSETQ. The CDR3 here is CASSLYLLAGEVNEQFF.

V gene TRBV6-1 combines with J gene TRBJ1-6. The CDR3 is 12 residues long. CDR1 is MNHNS, CDR2 SASEGT, per germline. Here the CDR3 reads CASGPLGSPLHF.

CDR3: CASSVGGGRGEYEQYF. The chain joins TRBV9 to TRBJ2-7; checking the TCRdb D call of TRBD1 is not possible without DNA. The CDR3 contains 16 residues. Germline V CDR1 and CDR2: SGDLS, YYNGEE.

V gene TRBV5-6 combines with J gene TRBJ1-6; TCRdb calls TRBD1, which cannot be checked without DNA. Germline CDR1 and CDR2: SGHDT and YYEEEE. The CDR3 covers 18 residues. CDR3 sequence: CASSPKPGQGAPNSPLHF.

According to its frequency, this clonotype is medium-sized. The rearrangement links TRBV6-5 to TRBJ2-7; TCRdb gives TRBD1 as the D gene, but with no DNA this cannot be confirmed. Germline values: CDR1 MNHEY, CDR2 SVGAGI. This CDR3 spans 14 amino acids. The CDR3 sequence: CASSSDRDSYEQYF.

This clonotype registers medium-sized by frequency. This rearrangement joins TRBV29-1 to TRBJ2-2; TCRdb's assignment of TRBD1 cannot be checked, as there is no DNA. Germline V gene lookup returns CDR1 SQVTM and CDR2 ANQGSEA. The CDR3 has 12 amino acids. This CDR3 is CSVVEGIGELFF.

The chain is built from TRBV7-8 and TRBJ2-1; TCRdb picks TRBD2, but there is no DNA to check that call. Germline V lookup: CDR1 SGHVS, CDR2 FQNEAQ. This CDR3 has 17 amino acids. The chain's CDR3 is CASSLAASGSPGNEQFF.

This clonotype ranks as medium-sized (0.01 to 0.1%) in terms of frequency. J is TRBJ2-7 and V is TRBV5-5; TCRdb returns TRBD1, unconfirmable since there is no DNA. Germline assignment: CDR1 SGHKS and CDR2 YYEKEE (reference sequence). The CDR3 totals 12 residues. The chain's CDR3 is CASSGSGYEQYF.

The chain recombines TRBV9 with TRBJ1-1. The CDR3 length is 13 residues. CDR1 is SGDLS, CDR2 YYNGEE, per germline. The CDR3 spells CASSVGLYTEAFF.

The chain employs TRBV2 and TRBJ2-1; TCRdb outputs TRBD1, but without DNA this stays unchecked. CDR1 SNHLY and CDR2 FYNNEI come from the germline V gene. This CDR3 is 14 amino acids long. CDR3 sequence: CASSEWGSYNEQFF.

This clonotype ranks as medium-sized in terms of frequency. The chain links TRBV6-2 or TRBV6-3 to TRBJ1-5. The V gene's germline CDR1 is MNHEY and CDR2 SVGEGT. CDR3 length: 13 residues. The CDR3 loop is CASTITFSQPQHF.

The chain recombines TRBV30 with TRBJ2-1; TCRdb indicates TRBD2, and absent DNA this call remains unverified. Looked up from germline, CDR1 is GTSNPN and CDR2 is SVGIG (reference sequence). This CDR3 has 14 amino acids. CDR3 region: CAGRKREGDNEQFF.

By frequency, this clonotype is medium-sized (0.01 to 0.1%). V gene TRBV7-3 combines with J gene TRBJ2-2. The CDR3 consists of 11 residues. Per the germline V gene, CDR1 is SGHTA and CDR2 is FQGTGA. CDR3 sequence reads: CASRSTGELFF.

This rearrangement joins TRBV20-1 to TRBJ2-1; the TCRdb D gene call, TRBD1, has no DNA to confirm it. The CDR3 spans 15 residues. Germline lookup yields CDR1 DFQATT and CDR2 SNEGSKA (reference sequence). Here the CDR3 reads CSARVPRTTYNEQFF.

By frequency, this clonotype registers medium-sized. The V and J genes are TRBV5-1 and TRBJ2-7; TCRdb reports TRBD2, a call that lacks DNA to check it against. CDR1 SGHRS and CDR2 YFSETQ come from the germline V gene. The CDR3 sequence is 14 residues long. The CDR3 is CASTGELAGDEQYF.

V gene TRBV7-2 combines with J gene TRBJ1-2; the D gene TCRdb calls, TRBD1, cannot be checked with no DNA. The length of the CDR3 is 14 residues. Looked up from germline, CDR1 is SGHTA and CDR2 is FQGNSA. CDR3 protein: CASSPGDRGYGYTF.

This clonotype is identified as medium-sized from frequency. The chain combines TRBV20-1 with TRBJ2-3. Germline V gene lookup returns CDR1 DFQATT and CDR2 SNEGSKA (reference sequence). There are 13 residues in the CDR3. CDR3 sequence reads: CSARVPSILTQYF.

The rearrangement joins TRBV4-3 to TRBJ1-4. This CDR3 region has 15 residues. Germline V gene sequence: CDR1 LGHNA, CDR2 YSLEER. The CDR3 here is CASSQGHFGNEKLFF.

The chain employs TRBV7-9 and TRBJ2-7; TCRdb proposes TRBD1, but this gene call is untestable without DNA. Germline lookup yields CDR1 SEHNR and CDR2 FQNEAQ (reference sequence). The CDR3 sequence is 16 residues long. The CDR3 protein is CASSLATGGTTYEQYF.

This chain connects TRBV4-1 to TRBJ2-3; TCRdb returns TRBD1, unconfirmable since there is no DNA. Germline assignment: CDR1 MGHRA and CDR2 YSYEKL. The CDR3 has 16 amino acids. CDR3: CASSHVGQDRTDTQYF.